Here is one T cell receptor (beta chain) with its context. The DNA is left out, because the CDR3 cannot be placed on it with certainty; the CDR3 is given as TCRdb lists it. Measured with immunoSEQ multiplex PCR; TCRdb has only the in-frame clones, and not every one. The sample lists a few hundred thousand clones; about 80% were seen once. The cohort comprised adults aged roughly 18 to 100 years residing in under 25 US areas. Cohort 3 recovered donors had two negative PCRs, clearance, or symptom resolution. These data are taken from a study of blood T cell repertoires in COVID-19. Ends included, the CDR3 has 13 residues.

The TCR originated in a man aged 45-65 years who had recovered from COVID-19. The genes are TRBV12-3 or TRBV12-4 and TRBJ2-7; the listed D gene, TRBD2, was not tested against the DNA. The material sequenced was PBMCs or T cells enriched from blood (not recorded which). CDR3 sequence: CASSSSSGDEQYF.